This T cell receptor (beta chain) was recorded in a study of OX40 agonist ivuxolimab in advanced cancers. Study-level background: Every 2 weeks, patients received ivuxolimab intravenously, dosed at 0.01 to 10 mg/kg. Study findings and constraints: Averaged across samples, CD8+ T cells carried more expanded clones than CD4+ did.

This clone was observed once. Its antigen is not identified. TCRdb's table, derived via immunoSEQ multiplex PCR, lists solely in-frame clones and lacks some. The table lists about 80,000 clones, over 90% of them singletons, with 0.69% in the top ten. V lost 0 bases and J 3 bases, leaving 10 bases between the germline ends. Per the germline V gene, CDR1 is SGHRS and CDR2 is YFSETQ. CDR3 length: 14 residues. The TCR was taken from an adult with an advanced solid tumor such as melanoma, head and neck, liver or kidney cancer. The chain recombines TRBV5-1 with TRBJ2-7, with no clear D. The sequencing used CD4+ or CD8+ T cells sorted from blood, collected in a trial of the OX40 agonist ivuxolimab. CDR3 amino acids: CASSLEAGDYEQYF. The CDR3, as DNA: TGCGCCAGCAGCTTGGAGGCCGGAGACTACGAGCAGTACTTC.